This TCR beta chain was obtained from a study of T cell changes during pregnancy in multiple sclerosis. Assay used: immunoSEQ multiplex PCR; TCRdb lists only in-frame clones, some missing. In the table there are about 36,000 clones, 90% to 95% of which are singletons. Germline lookup yields CDR1 MNHEY and CDR2 SVGAGI. With 0 bases removed from V and 8 bases from J, the gap between germline ends came to 13 bases. This CDR3 is 14 amino acids long. This sequence joins TRBV6-5 and TRBJ1-2, with TRBD1 as a possible D gene (5 bases). The material was CD4+ T cells from peripheral blood mononuclear cells, obtained in the third trimester of pregnancy. This sequence originates from a female donor in good health, enrolled as a control in a pregnancy study. As DNA, the CDR3 is TGTGCCAGCAGTTACTCACAGGTGTCTCAGGGCTACACCTTC. Translation: CASSYSQVSQGYTF.